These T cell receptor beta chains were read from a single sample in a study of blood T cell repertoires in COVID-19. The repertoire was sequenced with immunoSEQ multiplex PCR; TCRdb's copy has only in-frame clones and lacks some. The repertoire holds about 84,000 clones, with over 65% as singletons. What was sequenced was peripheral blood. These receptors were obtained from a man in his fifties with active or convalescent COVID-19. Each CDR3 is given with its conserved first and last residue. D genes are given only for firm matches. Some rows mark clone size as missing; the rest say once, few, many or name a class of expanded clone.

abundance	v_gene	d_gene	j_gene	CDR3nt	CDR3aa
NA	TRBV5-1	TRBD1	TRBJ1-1	TGCGCCAGCAGCCCATGGGGACAGCTGATGAACACTGAAGCTTTCTTT	CASSPWGQLMNTEAFF
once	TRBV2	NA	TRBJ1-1	TGTGCCAGCAGGAAGGACAGAGCAATGAACACTGAAGCTTTCTTT	CASRKDRAMNTEAFF
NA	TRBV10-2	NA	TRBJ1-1	TGCGCCAGCAGTCGCCCCGGACTTCAGGTTGCTGAAGCTTTCTTT	CASSRPGLQVAEAFF
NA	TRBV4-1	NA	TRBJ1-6	TGCGCCAGCAGCCAAGAATCCACGGGGGGGTTAAGTGTTTCACGTTCACCCCTCCACTTT	CASSQESTGGLSVSRSPLHF
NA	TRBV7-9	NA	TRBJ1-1	TGTGCCAGCAGCGGCCTACAGGGCGCCAACACTGAAGCTTTCTTT	CASSGLQGANTEAFF
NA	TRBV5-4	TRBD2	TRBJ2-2	TGTGCCAGCAGCTACGGACTAGCGGGGGTCACCGGGGAGCTGTTTTTT	CASSYGLAGVTGELFF
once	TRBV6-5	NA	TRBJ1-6	TGTGCCAGCAGTATTTCAAATTCATCCCTCCACTTT	CASSISNSSLHF
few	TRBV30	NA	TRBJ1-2	TGTGCCTGGAGTCGGACACCCAGGGATGGCTACACCTTC	CAWSRTPRDGYTF
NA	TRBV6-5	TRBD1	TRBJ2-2	TGTGCCAGCACCCCGGGACAGATGAGTACCGGGGAGCTGTTTTTT	CASTPGQMSTGELFF
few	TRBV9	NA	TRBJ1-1	TGTGCCAGCAGCGTTGGGCCGAGAGACACTGAAGCTTTCTTT	CASSVGPRDTEAFF
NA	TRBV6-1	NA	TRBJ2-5	TGTGCCAGCAGTGAAGACCAGGACGGCGGGGAGACCCAGTACTTC	CASSEDQDGGETQYF
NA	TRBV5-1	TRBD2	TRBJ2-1	TGCGCCAGCAGCCCCCCGGGGGGGAATGAGCAGTTCTTC	CASSPPGGNEQFF
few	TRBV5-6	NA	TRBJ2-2	TGTGCCAGCAGCGAGGAGGGCCGGGGTACCGGGGAGCTGTTTTTT	CASSEEGRGTGELFF
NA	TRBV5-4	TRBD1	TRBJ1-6	TGTGCCAGCAGCGGGACGGACAGGGCTACACTCCACTTT	CASSGTDRATLHF
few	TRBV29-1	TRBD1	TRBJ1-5	TGCAGCGGGGGACAGGGGAAGGATCAGCCCCAGCATTTT	CSGGQGKDQPQHF
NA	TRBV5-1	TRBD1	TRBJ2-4	TGCGCCAGCGGGACCGGGACAGGGGGTAACATTCAGTACTTC	CASGTGTGGNIQYF
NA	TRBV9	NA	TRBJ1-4	TGTGCCAGCAGCGACATGACTGCTAATGAAAAACTGTTTTTT	CASSDMTANEKLFF
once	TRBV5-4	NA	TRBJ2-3	TGTGCCAGCAGCCCCGAGGCGGGGTCAGATACGCAGTATTTT	CASSPEAGSDTQYF
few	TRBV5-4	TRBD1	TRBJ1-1	TGTGCCAGCAGCTTGGCCGGGACAGGCCGTACTTTCTTT	CASSLAGTGRTFF
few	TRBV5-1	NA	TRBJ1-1	TGCGCCAGCAAACTTACAGGGTTGGACACTGAAGCTTTCTTT	CASKLTGLDTEAFF
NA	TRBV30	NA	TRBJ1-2	TGTGCCTGGAGTTCAGGGGCAGTTTATGGCTACACCTTC	CAWSSGAVYGYTF
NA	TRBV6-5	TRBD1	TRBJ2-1	TGTGCCAGCGATCCTACAGGGGTTTCAGGCGATGAGCAGTTCTTC	CASDPTGVSGDEQFF